The subject of this entry is one T cell receptor beta chain. This record belongs to a study of blood T cell repertoires in COVID-19. Study context: Sites across the United States, Italy and Spain contributed samples from acute and convalescent COVID-19. PBMCs, B-cell-depleted T cells, or T cells were the source of the cDNA or gDNA that made up the material.

Authors' methods: Amplification from reference gene primers served as the basis for estimated nucleated cell counts. Assay: immunoSEQ multiplex PCR; the TCRdb copy retains only in-frame clones and omits some. V, J and clone size are those of that table, while D and trimming were read from the DNA. The sample lists over 250,000 clones, about 87% occurring once. With V trimmed by 5 bases and J by 3 bases, 9 bases remained unmatched. The CDR3 sequence is 16 residues long. In germline, CDR1 is SEHNR, CDR2 FQNEAQ (reference sequence). Followed longitudinally, the Seattle patients had been enrolled during active infection.

This chain uses TRBV7-9 with TRBJ2-7; 11 bases are a match to TRBD1. This sequence was found in a woman in her sixties or seventies with COVID-19, enrolled during active disease. Input material: peripheral blood. The CDR3 coding sequence is TGTGCCAGCAGCAGAACCTCCGGGACAGGGGGCTACGAGCAGTACTTC. As protein: CASSRTSGTGGYEQYF.